This TCR beta chain was identified during a study of CD8 T cells in ankylosing spondylitis. A remark on this clonotype: Its antigen is not identified.

V was clipped by 1 base and J by 4 bases, with 10 bases between them. Per germline, CDR1 LGHDT and CDR2 YNNKEL (reference sequence). The CDR3 contains 14 residues. 5'-RACE, quantitative and with molecular barcodes, yielded the TCR beta libraries. TCRdb re-analysed the 5' RACE reads in MiXCR, keeping a single row per CDR3 protein. Of under 550,000 distinct CDR3 sequences in the sample, roughly a quarter were seen once. Whole-study results and caveats: Disease-linked clones reportedly showed significant enrichment in matched ankylosing spondylitis synovial fluid. Clones linked to disease, bearing a CD8+ phenotype, were relatively rare in peripheral blood. Previously reported in reactive arthritis synovial fluid and blood were some of the motif variants. Blood of patients with ankylosing spondylitis appeared to be characterized by a TCR beta motif of several highly homologous variants.

Sequenced sample: blood, either unsorted or a sorted T cell fraction (not recorded which). This receptor was taken from a male donor with ankylosing spondylitis. The V gene is TRBV3-1, the J gene TRBJ1-2; a possible D gene is TRBD1 (5 bases). The CDR3 loop is CASSQARDGYGYTF. In DNA, the CDR3 is TGTGCCAGCAGCCAAGCTCGGGACGGCTATGGCTACACCTTC. Using reference TRBV3-1 and TRBJ1-2 for the parts outside the CDR3, the full variable domain is DTAVSQTPKYLVTQMGNDKSIKCEQNLGHDTMYWYKQDSKKFLKIMFSYNNKELIINETVPNRFSPKSPDKAHLNLHINSLELGDSAVYFCASSQARDGYGYTFGSGTRLTVV.